A selection of T cell receptor beta chains follows, all from one sample in a study of cytomegalovirus exposure and HLA in healthy donors. The data were produced by immunoSEQ multiplex PCR, yet TCRdb's version contains in-frame clones alone and is incomplete. The table includes approximately 150,000 clones, 80% detected once. Source material: PBMCs. These receptors were collected from a man between 18 and 29 years old in good health and CMV-seropositive. The CDR3 runs from the conserved cysteine through the conserved F or W. D genes are given only for firm matches. Rows may omit the clone size; those that give it use once, few, many or a size class.

>.|TRBV5-1|TRBD2|TRBJ2-1
TGCGCCAGCAGCGCAAAAATGGGACTAGCGGGAGACAATGAGCAGTTCTTC
CASSAKMGLAGDNEQFF
>.|TRBV7-2|TRBD2|TRBJ2-7
TGTGCCAGCAGCTTAACAACTAGCGGGGTCTACGAGCAGTACTTC
CASSLTTSGVYEQYF
>.|TRBV4-2|.|TRBJ2-7
TGTGCCAGCAGCCAAGATCAGGGGCACCCTACTTTC
CASSQDQGHPTF
>.|TRBV7-9|.|TRBJ1-3
TGTGCCAGCAGTCAGGGAACGCGAAACACCATATATTTT
CASSQGTRNTIYF
>.|TRBV27|.|TRBJ1-2
TGTGCCAGCAGTCCCGGATCAATCGGGGACTATGGCTACACCTTC
CASSPGSIGDYGYTF
>.|TRBV5-1|TRBD2|TRBJ2-1
TGCGCCAGCAGTCACGGGACTAGCGGGAGATATGAGCAGTTCTTC
CASSHGTSGRYEQFF
>.|TRBV10-3|TRBD2|TRBJ2-1
TGTGCCATCAGTGGGGCTAGCGGAGGGAGCTCCTACAATGAGCAGTTCTTC
CAISGASGGSSYNEQFF
>.|TRBV9|TRBD1|TRBJ1-6
TGTGCCAGCAGCTCCCTAGGAGGGGGCTCACCCCTCCACTTT
CASSSLGGGSPLHF
>.|TRBV7-2|.|TRBJ1-6
TGTGCCAGCAGCTTATCTCGGGGGAATAATTCACCCCTCCACTTT
CASSLSRGNNSPLHF
>.|TRBV2|.|TRBJ1-1
TGTGCCAGCCCAGAGGGTACAGCTTTATGGACTGAAGCTTTCTTT
CASPEGTALWTEAFF
>few|TRBV4-3|.|TRBJ1-1
TGCGCCAGCAGCCAAGATATTAGGAACACTGAAGCTTTCTTT
CASSQDIRNTEAFF
>.|TRBV15|TRBD1|TRBJ1-3
TGTGCCACCAGCGCAGTCGACAGGGGAACTGGAAACACCATATATTTT
CATSAVDRGTGNTIYF
>.|TRBV4-1|.|TRBJ1-3
TGCGCCAGCAGCCAAGATACGACTCTTGGCCCTAATTTT
CASSQDTTLGPNF
>.|TRBV6-5|.|TRBJ2-4
TGTGCCAGCAGTTACTCGGCAGGAAACATTCAGTACTTC
CASSYSAGNIQYF
>.|TRBV2|TRBD2|TRBJ2-1
TGTGCCAGCAGCGGACTAGCGGGGGTTCACAATGAGCAGTTCTTC
CASSGLAGVHNEQFF
>once|TRBV13|.|TRBJ2-2
TGTGCCAGCAGCGTCACAGGGCTTACCGGGGAGCTGTTTTTT
CASSVTGLTGELFF
>.|TRBV30|TRBD1|TRBJ2-5
TGTGCCTGGAGTGTAGGGACAGGGGTGTGGGTGACCCAGTACTTC
CAWSVGTGVWVTQYF
>.|TRBV11-3|.|TRBJ2-1
TGTGCCAGCAGCAGGACTCCTTCCCACAATGAGCAGTTCTTC
CASSRTPSHNEQFF
>.|TRBV7-9|TRBD1|TRBJ1-3
TGTGCCAGCAGCTTGGACAGGGGCGGAAACACCATATATTTT
CASSLDRGGNTIYF
>.|TRBV4-3|TRBD2|TRBJ2-7
TGCGCCAGCAGCTGGCGGACTAGCGGGAGGGCCGAGCAGTACTTC
CASSWRTSGRAEQYF
>.|TRBV18|TRBD2|TRBJ2-1
TGTGCCAGCTCACCAGTTAGCGGGGTTAATGAGCAGTTCTTC
CASSPVSGVNEQFF
>.|TRBV4-3|.|TRBJ2-2
TGCGCCAGCAGCCAAGCCAGGGAAATCGGGGAGCTGTTTTTT
CASSQAREIGELFF
>few|TRBV5-1|TRBD1|TRBJ1-2
TGCGCCAGCAGCTATGGGACAGCTATTAACTATGGCTACACCTTC
CASSYGTAINYGYTF
>.|TRBV7-9|TRBD2|TRBJ2-5
TGTGCCAGCGGTTATAGCGGGAGGGCAGTGGAGACCCAGTACTTC
CASGYSGRAVETQYF
>once|TRBV5-1|TRBD2|TRBJ2-1
TGCGCCAGCAGCTTGGCCAAGGCCCTAGCGGAGCCGTACAATGAGCAGTTCTTC
CASSLAKALAEPYNEQFF
>.|TRBV7-2|TRBD1|TRBJ2-3
TGTGCCAGCAGCCCGGCAGGGGGCACGGCAAATACGCAGTATTTT
CASSPAGGTANTQYF
>.|TRBV7-8|.|TRBJ2-7
TGTGCCAGCAGCGTAGGTGGGGGGGCATACGAGCAGTACTTC
CASSVGGGAYEQYF
>.|TRBV19|TRBD2|TRBJ2-3
TGTGCCAGTAGTCCAAGGACTAGCGGGAGCACAGATACGCAGTATTTT
CASSPRTSGSTDTQYF